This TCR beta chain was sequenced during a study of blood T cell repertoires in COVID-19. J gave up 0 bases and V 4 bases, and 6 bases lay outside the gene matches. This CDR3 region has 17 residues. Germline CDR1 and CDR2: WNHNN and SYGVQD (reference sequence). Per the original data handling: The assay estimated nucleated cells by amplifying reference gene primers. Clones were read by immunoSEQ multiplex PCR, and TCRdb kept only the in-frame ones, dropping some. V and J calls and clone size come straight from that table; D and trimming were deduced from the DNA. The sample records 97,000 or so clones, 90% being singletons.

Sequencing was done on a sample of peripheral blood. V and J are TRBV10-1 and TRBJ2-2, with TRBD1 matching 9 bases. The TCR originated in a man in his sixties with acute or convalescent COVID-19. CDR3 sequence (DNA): TGCGCCAGCAGTGCTCCGGGACAGGGCCCGAACACCGGGGAGCTGTTTTTT. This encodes CASSAPGQGPNTGELFF.